This is a list of T cell receptor beta chains from one sample in a study of blood T cell repertoires in COVID-19. Libraries were prepared by immunoSEQ multiplex PCR; TCRdb keeps only in-frame clonotypes and omits some of them. The table includes 250,000 to 350,000 clones, more than 70% detected once. The sample was peripheral blood. The receptor source for this set is a woman aged 50 to 65 with acute or convalescent COVID-19. Both conserved end residues are trimmed from each CDR3.

TRBV27	TRBJ2-7	ASSLRRTTLSYEQY
TRBV6-5	TRBJ2-5	ASNRGLGETQY
TRBV5-1	TRBJ2-3	ASSLELRDTQY
TRBV7-6	TRBJ2-7	ASSLETSGNYEQY
TRBV15	TRBJ1-5	ATSGDRGHADQPQH
TRBV7-9	TRBJ2-1	ASSLETADNEQF
TRBV14	TRBJ1-3	ASSQLQDRGTGNTIY
TRBV6-4	TRBJ2-4	ASSDTSGGGFNIQY
TRBV5-1	TRBJ2-1	ASSLSGGTNGEQF
TRBV19	TRBJ1-2	ASSIKKGSSNYGYT
TRBV7-2	TRBJ1-2	ASSPIPLANYGYT
TRBV29-1	TRBJ2-3	SVVGTGDGTDTQY
TRBV5-6	TRBJ2-1	ASLRQGGYNEQF
TRBV27	TRBJ1-1	ASSPGTGGQAF
TRBV19	TRBJ2-2	ASGWGGASTGELF
TRBV19	TRBJ2-6	ASKGVNSGANVLT
TRBV7-8	TRBJ1-2	ASSPRDSPNYGYT
TRBV9	TRBJ2-5	ASSVAGQGFEETQY
TRBV29-1	TRBJ1-5	SVEEEGKPQH
TRBV2	TRBJ2-3	ASSEMGLAGGISTDTQY
TRBV3-1/TRBV3-2	TRBJ2-2	ASSPTGGTGELF
TRBV7-9	TRBJ2-5	ASSLDGGMKTQY
TRBV11-3	TRBJ2-2	ASSPPPGDTGELF
TRBV7-9	TRBJ1-1	ASSLAWATEAF
TRBV27	TRBJ2-5	ASSAFPSGGTETQY
TRBV27	TRBJ1-5	ASRQTGLGSNQPQH
TRBV19	TRBJ1-2	ATLDRVNYGYT
TRBV5-6	TRBJ1-5	ASSLRDRLRTQPQH
TRBV7-2	TRBJ1-1	ASSAGPTNEAF
TRBV5-1	TRBJ1-3	ASSSSWTTGSPDSGNTIY
TRBV7-3	TRBJ2-2	ASSHQELNTGELF
TRBV20-1	TRBJ2-5	SASGGTQY
TRBV6-5	TRBJ1-2	ASSYSWTGALSGYT
TRBV3-1/TRBV3-2	TRBJ2-3	ASSPRRGRGADTQY
TRBV18	TRBJ2-2	ASSPPGLSNTGELF
TRBV27	TRBJ1-1	ASSLKRGSTEAF
TRBV7-3	TRBJ1-2	ASSPRDSYYGYT
TRBV19	TRBJ1-5	ASSISGRPQH
TRBV30	TRBJ1-3	AWSVLDRNSGNTIY
TRBV21-1	TRBJ1-2	ASSKVQGNGYT
TRBV11-3	TRBJ2-1	ASSSGLAGPHSYNEQF
TRBV5-1	TRBJ1-6	ASSLEAGGKGFHNSPLH
TRBV28	TRBJ2-3	ASSLRDRAQY
TRBV2	TRBJ1-1	ASSGEGRATEAF
TRBV27	TRBJ2-1	ASSSPSSGANNEQF
TRBV7-9	TRBJ2-5	ASSLDRAQETQY
TRBV24-1	TRBJ2-3	ATSDQASSTDTQY
TRBV7-2	TRBJ2-7	ASSRSRDFLYEQY
TRBV5-3	TRBJ1-6	ARSSPGTVGPGYNSPLH
TRBV7-2	TRBJ1-6	ASSLEFPGAYNSPLH
TRBV25-1	TRBJ2-2	ATRDSLSAGELF
TRBV5-5	TRBJ1-2	ASSLANPGQGGGYT
TRBV6-6	TRBJ2-2	ASSYMGQRNTGELF
TRBV30	TRBJ2-1	AWNLPGQLYNEQF
TRBV2	TRBJ2-1	ASQETSGENEQF
TRBV11-1	TRBJ2-4	ASSLVSGRASIQY
TRBV5-1	TRBJ2-3	ASSPEGGTDTQY